This TCR beta chain comes out of a study of T-cell reconstitution after alpha-beta-depleted transplantation in children. Unique molecular identifiers were incorporated into the prepared TCRbeta library. Each CDR3 protein is one row after TCRdb ran MiXCR on the PCR reads. This table holds about 500,000 distinct CDR3 sequences, about 33% found once. The V gene's germline CDR1 is SQVTM and CDR2 ANQGSEA. This CDR3 is built from 14 residues. Trimming shortened V by 4 bases and J by 1 base, and 13 bases separated the two germline ends. J is TRBJ1-1 and V is TRBV29-1; maybe TRBD1 (6 bases). Material: PBMCs from the stem cell graft donor, obtained from the stem cell graft. This receptor was taken from a human donor who donated a stem cell graft to a child with aplastic anemia. The CDR3 loop is CSVARGSGNTEAFF. In nucleotides, the CDR3 is TGCAGCGTTGCCAGGGGCAGTGGGAACACTGAAGCTTTCTTT.